Detailed here is one T cell receptor (beta chain). What it binds is unknown. CDR3 size: 13 residues. In germline, CDR1 is MDHEN, CDR2 SYDVKM. V lost 2 bases and J 6 bases, leaving 11 bases between the germline ends. Cells designated naive CD8 were CD45RO-negative and were positively selected for CCR7, with terminally differentiated effector memory CD45RA+ cells excluded. This entry is derived from a study of shared clonotypes between healthy human individuals. Study at large: A donor's plate count was three for CD4 naive and three for CD4 memory; CD8 naive had two and CD8 memory one. Study-level findings and limits: Clonotype sharing among donors likely depends on sequencing depth. Memory subsets had estimated richness that was generally smaller than that of naive subsets.

In the study's own analysis: ImmunoSEQ junction-only sequences lacked quality scores, so their filtering differed. Assay: immunoSEQ multiplex PCR; the TCRdb copy retains only in-frame clones and omits some. Clone size and V and J calls were adopted from that table, with D and trimming inferred from the DNA. The data show 1.5 million to 2.5 million clones, with 85% to 95% seen just once and under 1.5% held by the top ten. This rearrangement joins TRBV28 to TRBJ2-7; D is perhaps TRBD2 (6 bases). The TCR comes from a man aged 18 to 30 in good health. Sequencing input: naive CD8+ T cells sorted from blood. CDR3 sequence reads: CASSLPGTFEQYF. CDR3 nucleotides: TGTGCCAGCAGTTTACCCGGGACTTTCGAGCAGTACTTC.